Listed here are 31 T cell receptor beta chains from one sample, sequenced in a study of response to subunit inactivated influenza vaccine. Each CDR3 protein gets one entry after TCRdb re-called the RT-PCR reads with MiXCR. The sample lists under 950,000 distinct CDR3 sequences; around 20% were seen once. The input for sequencing was PBMCs from blood, taken 4 to 6 days after vaccination. All receptors come from a man aged 45-60 years who received an inactivated influenza vaccine.

This chain joins TRBV4-1 and TRBJ2-2, with 7 bases identical to TRBD2. V was pared by 3 bases and J by 5 bases, with 6 bases of the junction left unmatched. The germline V gene has CDR1 MGHRA and CDR2 YSYEKL. The CDR3 loop spans 15 amino acids. The CDR3 coding sequence is TGCGCCAGCAGCCACAGGGACGGGAGGACCGGGGAGCTGTTTTTT. As protein: CASSHRDGRTGELFF.

The chain employs TRBV4-3 and TRBJ2-3; possible D gene TRBD1, 5 bases. Germline lookup yields CDR1 LGHNA and CDR2 YSLEER. Between the trimmed V and J ends, which lost 3 bases and 1 base, there was a span of 11 bases. The length of the CDR3 is 15 residues. CDR3 DNA: TGCGCCAGCAGCCAGGCAGGACAACGCACAGATACGCAGTATTTT. This codes for CASSQAGQRTDTQYF.

This clonotype occurred a few times. The chain is built from TRBV7-9 and TRBJ2-3, with D unresolved. Trimming took off 5 bases at V and 1 base at J, with 13 bases between the two ends. Germline V CDR1 and CDR2: SEHNR, FQNEAQ (reference sequence). The CDR3 contains 15 residues. The CDR3 reads CASSGRFAGTDTQYF. In nucleotides, the CDR3 is TGTGCCAGCAGCGGAAGGTTTGCTGGCACAGATACGCAGTATTTT.

The rearrangement joins TRBV28 to TRBJ2-5; perhaps TRBD2 as D (6 bases). V was shortened by 5 bases and J by 5 bases, with 21 bases between the two germline ends. There are 16 residues in the CDR3. Per the germline V gene, CDR1 is MDHEN and CDR2 is SYDVKM. Here the CDR3 reads CASSPGGTARGETQYF. As DNA, the CDR3 is TGTGCCAGCAGTCCCGGTGGCACCGCCCGGGGGGAGACCCAGTACTTC.

The chain is built from TRBV27 and TRBJ2-7; tentatively, D is TRBD1 (6 bases). Looked up from germline, CDR1 is MNHEY and CDR2 is SMNVEV (reference sequence). V gave up 4 bases and J gave up 2 bases, with 12 bases separating them. The CDR3 totals 14 residues. The CDR3 nucleotides are TGTGCCAGCAGTTCTAAGGACAGAGCCTACGAGCAGTACTTC. Translation: CASSSKDRAYEQYF.

The gene calls are TRBV28 and TRBJ1-5, with a tentative D call TRBD1 (5 bases). Trimming pared 6 bases from V and 3 bases from J, leaving 15 bases between. The CDR3 runs to 15 residues. Germline assignment: CDR1 MDHEN and CDR2 SYDVKM. CDR3 region: CASRAQGGFNQPQHF. The CDR3 coding sequence is TGTGCCAGCAGAGCCCAGGGTGGGTTCAATCAGCCCCAGCATTTT.

The chain employs TRBV20-1 and TRBJ2-7; 7 bases are shared with TRBD2. With 5 bases clipped from V and 2 bases from J, the junction kept 9 bases outside the gene matches. The germline CDR1 and CDR2 sequences are DFQATT and SNEGSKA (reference sequence). The CDR3 is 14 residues long. The CDR3 DNA follows: TGCAGTGCTTATAAGCGGGACTCCACCTACGAGCAGTACTTC. Translated: CSAYKRDSTYEQYF.

This clonotype was seen more than once but under ten times. The chain employs TRBV20-1 and TRBJ2-2; no clear D gene. V lost 1 base, J lost 4 bases, and 16 bases lay in between. The CDR3 contains 16 residues. In germline, CDR1 is DFQATT, CDR2 SNEGSKA (reference sequence). CDR3 in amino acids: CSARVPGRRSTGELFF. CDR3 in DNA: TGCAGTGCTAGAGTCCCCGGCAGACGAAGCACCGGGGAGCTGTTTTTT.

The CDR3 loop reads CATTMTQLNTEAFF. The CDR3 nucleotides read TGTGCCACCACTATGACACAGTTGAACACTGAAGCTTTCTTT. V is TRBV6-2 or TRBV6-3 and J is TRBJ1-1, with unresolved D. This CDR3 spans 14 amino acids. CDR1 and CDR2 (germline): MNHEY, SVGEGT. V lost 10 bases and J 0 bases, leaving 15 bases between the germline ends.

The genes are TRBV7-2 and TRBJ2-5; D is perhaps TRBD1 (6 bases). This CDR3 is 14 amino acids long. The germline V gene has CDR1 SGHTA and CDR2 FQGNSA. With 4 bases removed from V and 7 bases from J, the gap between germline ends came to 16 bases. This CDR3 is CASSSLVEGGTQYF. CDR3 bases: TGTGCCAGCAGCTCTTTAGTAGAAGGGGGGACCCAGTACTTC.

This rearrangement joins TRBV11-2 to TRBJ2-5, with a tentative D call TRBD2 (7 bases). The CDR3 contains 17 residues. Germline V gene data show CDR1 as SGHAT and CDR2 as FQNNGV. The V end was cut by 1 base, the J end by 4 bases, with 19 bases between. CDR3 amino acids: CASSLVRGGAIVETQYF. Here the CDR3 DNA reads TGTGCCAGCAGCTTAGTGAGAGGGGGGGCGATAGTAGAGACCCAGTACTTC. The full variable domain, in which reference TRBV11-2 and TRBJ2-5 provide the parts outside the CDR3, is EAGVAQSPRYKIIEKRQSVAFWCNPISGHATLYWYQQILGQGPKLLIQFQNNGVVDDSQLPKDRFSAERLKGVDSTLKIQPAKLEDSAVYLCASSLVRGGAIVETQYFGPGTRLLVL.

This clonotype came up a few times. This rearrangement joins TRBV4-3 to TRBJ1-6; 7 positions match TRBD1. From germline, CDR1 is LGHNA and CDR2 YSLEER. V dropped 0 bases and J dropped 6; count of bases not matched to a gene: 11. This CDR3 spans 18 amino acids. CDR3 bases: TGCGCCAGCAGCCAAGATTGGGGACAGAGAAATGGTAATTCACCCCTCCACTTT. Translation gives CASSQDWGQRNGNSPLHF.

This clonotype was observed many times. The V gene is TRBV6-5, the J gene TRBJ2-7; a weak D match, TRBD1 (6 bases). The CDR3 spans 15 residues. Trimming shortened V by 0 bases and J by 4 bases, and 13 bases separated the two germline ends. Looked up from germline, CDR1 is MNHEY and CDR2 is SVGAGI. The CDR3 is CASSYSHSGQYEQYF. The CDR3 DNA sequence: TGTGCCAGCAGTTACTCACACTCAGGACAGTACGAGCAGTACTTC.

V and J are TRBV14 and TRBJ2-5; D is undetermined. Germline CDR1 and CDR2: SGHDN and FVKESK. The V end lost 0 bases, the J end lost 4 bases, and 12 bases lay between the germline ends. This CDR3 is 15 amino acids long. The CDR3 DNA follows: TGTGCCAGCAGCCAAGAAGATGGAATTCGAGAGACCCAGTACTTC. Translation gives CASSQEDGIRETQYF.

This clonotype was detected a few times. The chain carries TRBV19 and TRBJ2-1; possibly TRBD2 for D (5 bases). Trimming left V 4 bases short and J 0 bases short, with 16 bases between. The germline V gene has CDR1 LNHDA and CDR2 SQIVND (reference sequence). The CDR3 consists of 17 residues. CDR3 loop: CASSTQGLISSYNEQFF. The DNA for the CDR3 is TGTGCCAGTAGTACCCAAGGACTCATCAGCTCCTACAATGAGCAGTTCTTC.

The J gene is TRBJ2-3, the V gene TRBV7-8; a weak D match, TRBD2 (6 bases). From germline, CDR1 is SGHVS and CDR2 FQNEAQ. The CDR3 extends over 15 amino acids. V was pared by 6 bases and J by 4 bases, with 17 bases between. The CDR3 region has the DNA TGTGCCAGCAGTCCCACCTCCGGGGGAGCAGATACGCAGTATTTT. Translating it yields CASSPTSGGADTQYF.

This clonotype was counted a few times. The V and J genes are TRBV5-1 and TRBJ2-7, with 14 nucleotides matching TRBD2. The CDR3 is 16 residues long. The V gene end was trimmed by 0 bases and the J gene end by 4 bases; junction bases not matched to a gene: 3. CDR1 and CDR2 (germline): SGHRS, YFSETQ. The CDR3 DNA is TGCGCCAGCAGCTTGGCCGGGACTAGCGGGGGATACGAGCAGTACTTC. It codes for CASSLAGTSGGYEQYF.

This clonotype has a handful of counts. The J gene is TRBJ2-1, the V gene TRBV5-1; 11 nucleotides match TRBD2. The CDR3 has 16 residues. Looked up from germline, CDR1 is SGHRS and CDR2 is YFSETQ. With 1 base clipped from V and 4 bases from J, the junction kept 4 bases outside the gene matches. In DNA, the CDR3 is TGCGCCAGCAGCTTGCAGACTAGCGGGGCGTACAATGAGCAGTTCTTC. It translates to CASSLQTSGAYNEQFF.

The rearrangement links TRBV7-2 to TRBJ2-3; 8 bases fit TRBD1. The ends lost 5 bases at V and 7 bases at J; junction bases unmatched: 8. The length of the CDR3 is 14 residues. The germline CDR1 and CDR2 sequences are SGHTA and FQGNSA. The CDR3 loop reads CASSPQGADHTQYF. CDR3 nucleotides: TGTGCCAGCAGCCCCCAGGGGGCTGATCATACGCAGTATTTT.

This clonotype was picked up many times. The chain joins TRBV5-1 to TRBJ2-7; D uncertain. CDR1 is SGHRS and CDR2 is YFSETQ in the germline V gene. V was cut by 2 bases and J by 3 bases, with 12 bases left in between. The CDR3 totals 14 residues. Here the CDR3 DNA reads TGCGCCAGCAGCTTTGACGGTGATGGCTACGAGCAGTACTTC. This encodes CASSFDGDGYEQYF.

The V call is TRBV5-1, the J call TRBJ1-2; D is uncertain. Trimming shortened V by 0 bases and J by 10 bases, and 13 bases separated the two germline ends. CDR1 and CDR2 from the germline V gene are SGHRS and YFSETQ. CDR3 length: 13 amino acids. The CDR3 coding sequence is TGCGCCAGCAGCTTGGCGACTCAAACGGTCTACACCTTC. Its protein product is CASSLATQTVYTF.

The chain is built from TRBV6-5 and TRBJ2-7; D is uncertain. This CDR3 contains 14 residues. The V end lost 2 bases, the J end lost 0 bases, and 8 bases lay between the germline ends. CDR1 and CDR2 (germline): MNHEY, SVGAGI. The CDR3 sequence: CASSYDWSSYEQYF. CDR3 coding DNA: TGTGCCAGCAGTTACGACTGGAGCTCCTACGAGCAGTACTTC.

This clonotype has a handful of counts. The chain carries TRBV6-1 and TRBJ2-1, with 15 bases aligning to TRBD2. The CDR3 contains 16 residues. Germline lookup yields CDR1 MNHNS and CDR2 SASEGT. With 4 bases clipped from V and 2 bases from J, the junction kept 0 bases outside the gene matches. The CDR3 sequence is CASSGTSGGAYNEQFF. CDR3 nucleotides: TGTGCCAGCAGTGGGACTAGCGGGGGGGCCTACAATGAGCAGTTCTTC.

The chain carries TRBV5-1 and TRBJ2-3; TRBD2 matches 7 bases. J gave up 6 bases and V 4 bases, and 8 bases lay outside the gene matches. The CDR3 contains 14 residues. Germline CDR1 is SGHRS and CDR2 is YFSETQ. Written as DNA, the CDR3 is TGCGCCAGCAGCCTTGGGCGGGAGTTTGATACGCAGTATTTT. Its translation: CASSLGREFDTQYF.

Ten or more counts support this clonotype. This rearrangement joins TRBV20-1 to TRBJ1-2; unclear D gene. V lost 0 bases and J lost 5, with 10 bases in between. This CDR3 has 13 residues. Germline CDR1 and CDR2: DFQATT and SNEGSKA (reference sequence). DNA of the CDR3: TGCAGTGCTAGAGAAGGAGGGAGTTATGGCTACACCTTC. Its protein product is CSAREGGSYGYTF.

V usage is TRBV24-1 and J usage is TRBJ2-3, with D uncertain. The CDR3 length is 12 residues. V was clipped by 3 bases and J by 5 bases, with 5 bases between them. Germline V gives CDR1 KGHDR, CDR2 SFDVKD. CDR3 sequence (DNA): TGTGCCACCAGTGATCAAAGAGATACGCAGTATTTT. This codes for CATSDQRDTQYF.

This clonotype has a count of ten or more. The chain has TRBV20-1 and TRBJ2-3; unclear D gene. This CDR3 comprises 13 residues. Per the germline V gene, CDR1 is DFQATT and CDR2 is SNEGSKA (reference sequence). Deletions cut 4 bases from V and 5 bases from J, with 13 bases between. Here the CDR3 DNA reads TGCAGTGCTAATCCGGCCCTCGGAGATACGCAGTATTTT. This encodes CSANPALGDTQYF.

The chain is built from TRBV2 and TRBJ1-6; possibly TRBD1 for D (5 bases). In germline, CDR1 is SNHLY, CDR2 FYNNEI. The V end was cut by 8 bases, the J end by 4 bases, with 21 bases between. CDR3 length: 17 residues. The CDR3 DNA follows: TGTGCCAGCTCCGTCCTAACCCTCGGGACTTATAATTCACCCCTCCACTTT. It is translated as CASSVLTLGTYNSPLHF.

This chain links TRBV2 with TRBJ2-2; the D is unclear. This CDR3 region has 16 residues. Trimming shortened V by 6 bases and J by 0 bases, and 14 bases separated the two germline ends. Germline CDR1 SNHLY, CDR2 FYNNEI. The CDR3 loop reads CASSLTALANTGELFF. The CDR3 coding sequence is TGTGCCAGCAGCTTAACGGCACTCGCGAACACCGGGGAGCTGTTTTTT.

This clonotype turned up a few times. The chain joins TRBV12-3 or TRBV12-4 to TRBJ2-1; D gene unclear. The CDR3 is made up of 14 amino acids. V was shortened by 7 bases and J by 3 bases, with 13 bases between the two germline ends. CDR3 sequence reads: CASKDGPGYNEQFF. As DNA, the CDR3 is TGTGCCAGCAAGGACGGGCCCGGCTACAATGAGCAGTTCTTC.

J is TRBJ2-7 and V is TRBV7-2, with D perhaps given as TRBD1 or TRBD2 (5 bases each). V shed 0 bases and J shed 7 bases, with 16 bases lying between them. This CDR3 is built from 15 residues. Germline loops: CDR1 SGHTA, CDR2 FQGNSA. The CDR3 DNA is TGTGCCAGCAGCTTAGCGTGGGACCCGTCGGGAGAGCAGTACTTC. Translating it yields CASSLAWDPSGEQYF.